One sample yielded the 5 T cell receptor beta chains listed below, sequenced in a study of vaccination and CD4 T cells after COVID-19. TCRdb passed the PCR reads through MiXCR, listing each CDR3 protein once. The sample records some 21,000 distinct CDR3 sequences, 50% to 60% being singletons. The specimen was CD4+ T cells from blood, collected before SARS-CoV-2 vaccination. These receptor sequences come from a human donor who had recovered from COVID-19.

The chain is built from TRBV20-1 and TRBJ2-2; D gene unclear. The germline gives CDR1 DFQATT, CDR2 SNEGSKA (reference sequence). V lost 4 bases and J 7 bases, leaving 13 bases between the germline ends. The CDR3 is made up of 13 amino acids. CDR3 nucleotide sequence: TGCAGTGCTAAAGGCGGCCTACTCGGGGAGCTGTTTTTT. It codes for CSAKGGLLGELFF.

This clonotype occurred once. This rearrangement joins TRBV18 to TRBJ1-1, with a possible D match to TRBD1 (6 bases). The CDR3 is 15 amino acids. Trimming shortened V by 3 bases and J by 3 bases, and 14 bases separated the two germline ends. Germline values: CDR1 KGHSH, CDR2 LQKENI. The CDR3 sequence: CASSPPQGSDTEAFF. The CDR3 DNA reads as TGTGCCAGCTCACCCCCCCAGGGGTCGGACACTGAAGCTTTCTTT. Combining the CDR3 with reference TRBV18 and TRBJ1-1 gives the whole variable domain NAGVMQNPRHLVRRRGQEARLRCSPMKGHSHVYWYRQLPEEGLKFMVYLQKENIIDESGMPKERFSAEFPKEGPSILRIQQVVRGDSAAYFCASSPPQGSDTEAFFGQGTRLTVV.

The CDR3 spells CASSSTGGEYF. Here the CDR3 DNA reads TGTGCCAGCAGTTCGACAGGGGGAGAGTATTTT. The chain employs TRBV27 and TRBJ2-3, with 9 bases fitting TRBD1. Germline loops: CDR1 MNHEY, CDR2 SMNVEV (reference sequence). This CDR3 comprises 11 residues. J gave up 13 bases and V 4 bases, and 3 bases lay outside the gene matches.

A few counts support this clonotype. The chain combines TRBV20-1 with TRBJ2-7; 8 bases are shared with TRBD2. This CDR3 is built from 14 residues. Germline-derived CDR1 and CDR2 are DFQATT and SNEGSKA (reference sequence). The V segment lost 5 bases and the J segment 3 bases; nucleotides outside the gene matches: 9. CDR3 in DNA: TGCAGTGCTCGAAGACTAGCGAACGACTACGAGCAGTACTTC. Amino acids: CSARRLANDYEQYF.

The count of this clonotype is one. CDR3 protein: CASSLGRANTEAFF. The CDR3 bases are TGTGCCAGCAGCTTAGGACGGGCGAACACTGAAGCTTTCTTT. The V call is TRBV7-3, the J call TRBJ1-1; D unclear. Between the trimmed V and J ends, which lost 2 bases and 1 base, there was a span of 8 bases. The CDR3 runs to 14 residues. CDR1 and CDR2 from the germline V gene are SGHTA and FQGTGA.